Listed here are 15 T cell receptor beta chains from one sample, sequenced in a study of blood T cell repertoires in COVID-19. Profiled with immunoSEQ multiplex PCR; TCRdb holds only in-frame clones, not every one. Among roughly 250,000 clones listed, 80% to 85% were seen once. Sequencing was performed on peripheral blood. The receptors here all came from a man aged 50 to 59 with active or convalescent COVID-19.

The rearrangement joins TRBV20-1 to TRBJ1-5; D may be TRBD1 (6 bases). V dropped 3 bases and J dropped 1 base, with 16 bases sitting between them. Germline-derived CDR1 and CDR2 are DFQATT and SNEGSKA (reference sequence). This CDR3 comprises 16 residues. CDR3 coding DNA: TGCAGTGCTAGTGGGCCAGGGGTGATAAGCAATCAGCCCCAGCATTTT. This gives the protein CSASGPGVISNQPQHF.

The chain employs TRBV2 and TRBJ2-7, with D possibly being TRBD1 (6 bases). Germline lookup yields CDR1 SNHLY and CDR2 FYNNEI. This CDR3 has 13 residues. V lost 10 bases and J 2 bases, leaving 15 bases between the germline ends. The CDR3 DNA is TGTGCCACAGAAAGGACAGCCGCCTACGAGCAGTACTTC. Its protein is CATERTAAYEQYF.

This chain's CDR3 is CASSLRTPSTDTQYF. The CDR3 DNA sequence: TGTGCCAGCAGCTTACGGACTCCTAGCACAGATACGCAGTATTTT. The rearrangement links TRBV7-9 to TRBJ2-3, with a possible D match to TRBD2 (5 bases). V gave up 2 bases and J gave up 0 bases, with 9 bases separating them. CDR1 is SEHNR and CDR2 is FQNEAQ in the germline V gene (reference sequence). The CDR3 spans 15 residues.

This chain links TRBV18 with TRBJ1-1; D may be TRBD1 (6 bases). V lost 3 bases and J lost 0, with 14 bases in between. The CDR3 totals 16 residues. Germline V gene sequence: CDR1 KGHSH, CDR2 LQKENI. CDR3 nucleotides: TGTGCCAGCTCACCTTCCTCGGGGGGCATGAACACTGAAGCTTTCTTT. This gives the protein CASSPSSGGMNTEAFF.

V gene TRBV5-4 combines with J gene TRBJ1-1, with TRBD1 identical over 10 bases. Germline V lookup: CDR1 SGHNT, CDR2 YYREEE (reference sequence). J was trimmed by 9 bases and V by 4 bases; bases with no gene match: 9. This CDR3 has 14 amino acids. For the CDR3, the DNA is TGTGCCAGCAGCCCGACAGGGGGCACCCCGAAAGCTTTCTTT. Its protein is CASSPTGGTPKAFF.

The chain joins TRBV6-6 to TRBJ1-1; 7 nucleotides match TRBD1. The germline V gene has CDR1 MNHNY and CDR2 SVGAGI (reference sequence). The CDR3 consists of 14 residues. J was trimmed by 5 bases and V by 6 bases; bases with no gene match: 9. The CDR3 region is CASSTKGGWTEAFF. In nucleotides, the CDR3 is TGTGCCAGCAGCACTAAAGGGGGCTGGACTGAAGCTTTCTTT.

This chain links TRBV2 with TRBJ2-7; 7 bases align to TRBD1. Germline V gene data show CDR1 as SNHLY and CDR2 as FYNNEI. The J segment lost 9 bases and the V segment lost 1 base, leaving 9 bases of the junction unmatched. This CDR3 is 14 amino acids long. CDR3 nucleotide sequence: TGTGCCAGCAGTGAAGACAGGGGCGTTCGGGGGCAGTACTTC. Translation: CASSEDRGVRGQYF.

This clone was observed a handful of times. The chain carries TRBV6-2 or TRBV6-3 and TRBJ2-1, with D possibly TRBD1 on 6 matching bases. Germline V lookup: CDR1 MNHEY, CDR2 SVGEGT. There are 17 residues in the CDR3. Deletions cut 6 bases from V and 0 bases from J, with 18 bases between. CDR3 residues: CASSPTQGRSSYNEQFF. CDR3 DNA sequence: TGTGCCAGCAGCCCCACACAGGGCCGCAGCTCCTACAATGAGCAGTTCTTC.

The rearrangement uses TRBV15 and TRBJ2-7; maybe TRBD1 (5 bases). Trimming removed 6 bases from V and 3 bases from J, with 12 bases in between. Germline CDR1 and CDR2: LNHNV and YYDKDF (reference sequence). The CDR3 is 13 amino acids. Here the CDR3 DNA reads TGTGCCACCAGACGACAGTCCGGCTACGAGCAGTACTTC. Amino acids: CATRRQSGYEQYF. Drawing the rest from reference TRBV15 and TRBJ2-7, the complete variable domain is DAMVIQNPRYQVTQFGKPVTLSCSQTLNHNVMYWYQQKSSQAPKLLFHYYDKDFNNEADTPDNFQSRRPNTSFCFLDIRSPGLGDTAMYLCATRRQSGYEQYFGPGTRLTVT.

This chain connects TRBV7-8 to TRBJ2-1; maybe TRBD1 (5 bases). V was clipped by 1 base and J by 5 bases, with 6 bases between them. The CDR3 is 13 residues long. Per germline, CDR1 SGHVS and CDR2 FQNEAQ. The DNA for the CDR3 is TGTGCCAGCAGCTTAGGACAGAACAATGAGCAGTTCTTC. It codes for CASSLGQNNEQFF.

The sample holds a few counts of this clone. The V and J genes are TRBV30 and TRBJ2-3; 7 nucleotides line up with TRBD2. Trimming cost V 7 bases and J 1 base; bases outside gene matches: 5. The germline V gene has CDR1 GTSNPN and CDR2 SVGIG (reference sequence). The length of the CDR3 is 13 residues. The CDR3 nucleotides are TGTGCCTACTCTAGCGGCGGCACAGATACGCAGTATTTT. Translated, it gives CAYSSGGTDTQYF.

The chain combines TRBV12-3 or TRBV12-4 with TRBJ1-2; D is unresolved. V lost 6 bases to trimming and J lost 3 bases, with 11 bases between them. This CDR3 contains 13 residues. This chain's CDR3 is CASRSTAHYGYTF. CDR3 sequence (DNA): TGTGCCAGCAGATCTACAGCTCACTATGGCTACACCTTC.

This clone appeared a single time. This sequence joins TRBV28 and TRBJ1-2; D unclear. The CDR3 has 13 residues. Trimming took off 4 bases at V and 3 bases at J, with 9 bases between the two ends. Per the germline V gene, CDR1 is MDHEN and CDR2 is SYDVKM. Here the CDR3 reads CASSSGFDYGYTF. The DNA of the CDR3 is TGTGCCAGCAGTTCCGGGTTCGACTATGGCTACACCTTC.

V and J are TRBV29-1 and TRBJ1-1, with 9 bases aligning to TRBD1. From germline, CDR1 is SQVTM and CDR2 ANQGSEA. The length of the CDR3 is 13 residues. The J segment lost 2 bases and the V segment lost 7 bases, leaving 5 bases of the junction unmatched. The chain's CDR3 is CSATTGGNTEAFF. CDR3 in DNA: TGCAGCGCCACGACAGGGGGTAACACTGAAGCTTTCTTT. Full variable domain (rest looked up from reference TRBV29-1 and TRBJ1-1): SAVISQKPSRDICQRGTSLTIQCQVDSQVTMMFWYRQQPGQSLTLIATANQGSEATYESGFVIDKFPISRPNLTFSTLTVSNMSPEDSSIYLCSATTGGNTEAFFGQGTRLTVV.

This chain links TRBV5-1 with TRBJ2-5, with 7 bases aligning to TRBD1. Unmatched junction bases numbered 11, after V lost 4 bases and J lost 5 bases. The germline gives CDR1 SGHRS, CDR2 YFSETQ. The CDR3 extends over 15 amino acids. CDR3: CASSVYRGSGETQYF. CDR3 DNA sequence: TGCGCCAGCAGCGTATACAGGGGTTCTGGTGAGACCCAGTACTTC.